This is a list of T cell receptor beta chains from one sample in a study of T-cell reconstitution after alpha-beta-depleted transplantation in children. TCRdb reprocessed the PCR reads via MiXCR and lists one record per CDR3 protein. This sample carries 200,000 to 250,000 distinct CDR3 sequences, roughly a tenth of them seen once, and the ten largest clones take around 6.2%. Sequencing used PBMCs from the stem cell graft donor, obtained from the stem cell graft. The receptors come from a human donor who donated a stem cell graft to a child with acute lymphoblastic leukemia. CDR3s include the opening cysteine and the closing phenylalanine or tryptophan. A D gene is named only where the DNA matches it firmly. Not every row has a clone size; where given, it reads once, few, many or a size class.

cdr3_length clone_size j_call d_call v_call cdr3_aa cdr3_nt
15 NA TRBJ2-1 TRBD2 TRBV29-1 CSVLAGETVHNEQFF TGCAGCGTTTTAGCGGGGGAGACGGTGCACAATGAGCAGTTCTTC
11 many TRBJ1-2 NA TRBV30 CAWDDSFGYTF TGTGCCTGGGATGACAGTTTTGGCTACACCTTC
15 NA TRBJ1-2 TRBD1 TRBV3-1 CASSHWTGASDGYTF TGTGCCAGCAGCCATTGGACAGGGGCTAGTGATGGCTACACCTTC
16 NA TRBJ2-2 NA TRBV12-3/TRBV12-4 CASRAHVSGGAGELFF TGTGCCAGCAGAGCGCACGTTTCCGGGGGAGCCGGGGAGCTGTTTTTT
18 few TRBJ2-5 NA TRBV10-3 CAISESLGAGQYQETQYF TGTGCCATCAGTGAGTCTCTCGGGGCAGGCCAGTACCAAGAGACCCAGTACTTC
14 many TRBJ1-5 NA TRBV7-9 CASSTTGFNQPQHF TGTGCCAGCAGCACCACAGGATTTAATCAGCCCCAGCATTTT
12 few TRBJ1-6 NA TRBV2 CASSVTNPPLHF TGTGCCAGCAGTGTCACTAACCCACCCCTCCACTTT
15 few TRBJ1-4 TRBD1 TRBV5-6 CASSRGRDREEKLFF TGTGCCAGCAGCAGGGGCCGGGACAGAGAAGAAAAACTGTTTTTT
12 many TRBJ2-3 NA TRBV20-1 CSARWEWDTQYF TGCAGTGCTAGATGGGAGTGGGATACGCAGTATTTT
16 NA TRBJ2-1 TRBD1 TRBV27 CASRTQGAYAYNEQFF TGTGCCAGCAGGACGCAGGGGGCTTACGCCTACAATGAGCAGTTCTTC
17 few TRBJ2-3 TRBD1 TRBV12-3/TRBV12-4 CASSPYVGTGYADTQYF TGTGCCAGCAGCCCTTATGTGGGGACAGGGTACGCAGATACGCAGTATTTT
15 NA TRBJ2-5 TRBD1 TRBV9 CASSVRQGYQETQYF TGTGCCAGCAGCGTTAGACAGGGGTACCAAGAGACCCAGTACTTC
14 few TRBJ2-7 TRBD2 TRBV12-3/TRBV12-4 CASTLAGGPREQYF TGTGCCAGCACCCTAGCGGGGGGGCCTCGGGAGCAGTACTTC
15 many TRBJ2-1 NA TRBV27 CATARGPTPYNEQFF TGTGCCACCGCACGGGGCCCCACTCCCTACAATGAGCAGTTCTTC
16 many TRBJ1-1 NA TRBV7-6 CASSPQSRYLNTEAFF TGTGCCAGCAGCCCTCAGTCCCGCTACTTGAACACTGAAGCTTTCTTT
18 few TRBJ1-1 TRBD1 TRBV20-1 CSAKGGGGVGEMNTEAFF TGCAGTGCTAAGGGAGGAGGGGGCGTGGGAGAAATGAACACTGAAGCTTTCTTT
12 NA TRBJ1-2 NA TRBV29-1 CSVEQSVYGYTF TGCAGCGTTGAACAGTCCGTATATGGCTACACCTTC
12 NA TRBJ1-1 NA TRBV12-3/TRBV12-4 CASSLVVTEAFF TGTGCCAGCAGCCTAGTGGTCACTGAAGCTTTCTTT
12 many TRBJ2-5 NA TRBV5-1 CASSPAEETQYF TGCGCCAGCAGCCCCGCAGAAGAGACCCAGTACTTC
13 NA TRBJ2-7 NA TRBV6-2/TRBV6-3 CASSYLSSYEQYF TGTGCCAGCAGTTATTTGAGCTCCTACGAGCAGTACTTC
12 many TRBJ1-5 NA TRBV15 CATSLGGQPQHF TGTGCCACGTCCCTGGGGGGCCAGCCCCAGCATTTT
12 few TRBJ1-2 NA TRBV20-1 CSAREGAGGYTF TGCAGTGCTAGAGAGGGGGCTGGGGGCTACACCTTC
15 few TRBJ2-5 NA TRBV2 CASSELGRAGETQYF TGTGCCAGCAGTGAACTCGGCAGGGCAGGAGAGACCCAGTACTTC
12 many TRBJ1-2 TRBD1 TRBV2 CASRDRDYGYTF TGTGCCAGCAGGGACAGGGACTATGGCTACACCTTC
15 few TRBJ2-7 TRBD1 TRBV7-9 CASSFPGQGSREQYF TGTGCCAGCAGCTTTCCGGGACAGGGGTCTCGCGAGCAGTACTTC
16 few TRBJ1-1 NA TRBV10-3 CAISAGTGSFGTEAFF TGTGCCATCAGTGCCGGTACAGGGTCGTTTGGCACTGAAGCTTTCTTT
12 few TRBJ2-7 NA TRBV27 CASSPPDHEQYF TGTGCCAGCAGTCCTCCGGACCACGAGCAGTACTTC
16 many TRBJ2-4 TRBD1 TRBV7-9 CASSLRQGGAKNIQYF TGTGCCAGCAGCTTAAGACAGGGGGGAGCCAAAAACATTCAGTACTTC
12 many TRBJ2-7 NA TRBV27 CASSQDPYEQYF TGTGCCAGCAGTCAGGACCCCTACGAGCAGTACTTC
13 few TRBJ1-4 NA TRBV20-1 CSARSGVEEKLFF TGCAGTGCTAGGTCAGGGGTGGAAGAAAAACTGTTTTTT
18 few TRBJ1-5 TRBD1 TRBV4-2 CASSQSHMDRGGNQPQHF TGTGCCAGCAGCCAATCTCACATGGACAGGGGAGGCAATCAGCCCCAGCATTTT
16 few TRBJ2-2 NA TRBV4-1 CASSREGLPVTGELFF TGCGCCAGCAGCCGCGAGGGGCTCCCCGTGACCGGGGAGCTGTTTTTT
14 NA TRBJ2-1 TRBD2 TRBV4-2 CASSQETSGDEQFF TGTGCCAGCAGCCAAGAGACTAGCGGGGATGAGCAGTTCTTC